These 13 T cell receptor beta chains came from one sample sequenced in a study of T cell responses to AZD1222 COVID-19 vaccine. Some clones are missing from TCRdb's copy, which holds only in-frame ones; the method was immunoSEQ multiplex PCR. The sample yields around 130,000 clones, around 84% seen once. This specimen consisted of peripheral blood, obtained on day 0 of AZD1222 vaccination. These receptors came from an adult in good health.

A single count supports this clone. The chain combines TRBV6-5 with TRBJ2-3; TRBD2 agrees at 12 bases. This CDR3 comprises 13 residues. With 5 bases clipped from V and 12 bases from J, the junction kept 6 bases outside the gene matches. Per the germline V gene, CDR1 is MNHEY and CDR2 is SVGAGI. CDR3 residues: CASSLGTSGSQYF. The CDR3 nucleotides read TGTGCCAGCAGTCTGGGGACTAGCGGGTCCCAGTATTTT.

The CDR3 bases are TGTGCCAGCAGCGAAATGGACAGGGTGGCTTTCTATGGCTACACCTTC. Protein sequence: CASSEMDRVAFYGYTF. This chain joins TRBV5-6 and TRBJ1-2, with TRBD1 matching 8 bases. CDR1 and CDR2 from the germline V gene are SGHDT and YYEEEE. The CDR3 sequence is 16 residues long. With 4 bases clipped from V and 4 bases from J, the junction kept 12 bases outside the gene matches.

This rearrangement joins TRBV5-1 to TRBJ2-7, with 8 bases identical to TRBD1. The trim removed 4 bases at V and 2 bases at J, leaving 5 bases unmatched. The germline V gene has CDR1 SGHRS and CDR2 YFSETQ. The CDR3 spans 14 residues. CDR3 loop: CASSHRGFTYEQYF. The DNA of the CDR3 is TGCGCCAGCAGCCACAGGGGGTTCACCTACGAGCAGTACTTC.

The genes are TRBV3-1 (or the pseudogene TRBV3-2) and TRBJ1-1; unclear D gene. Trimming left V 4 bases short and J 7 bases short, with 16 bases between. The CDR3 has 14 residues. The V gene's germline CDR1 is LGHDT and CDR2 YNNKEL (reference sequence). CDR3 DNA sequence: TGTGCCAGCAGCCTAAGTACCCGATTGGGTGAAGCTTTCTTT. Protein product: CASSLSTRLGEAFF.

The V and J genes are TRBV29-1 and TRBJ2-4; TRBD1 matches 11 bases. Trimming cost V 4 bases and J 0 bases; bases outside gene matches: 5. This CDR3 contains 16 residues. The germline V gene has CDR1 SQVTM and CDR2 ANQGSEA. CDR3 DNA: TGCAGCGTTGTGGGGGACAGGGGGATAGCCAAAAACATTCAGTACTTC. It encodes CSVVGDRGIAKNIQYF.

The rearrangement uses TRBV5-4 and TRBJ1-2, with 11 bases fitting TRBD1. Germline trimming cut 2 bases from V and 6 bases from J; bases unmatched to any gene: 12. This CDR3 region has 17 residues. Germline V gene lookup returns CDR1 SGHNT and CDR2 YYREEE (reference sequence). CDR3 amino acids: CASSFNPAGQGEDGYTF. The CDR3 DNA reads TGTGCCAGCAGCTTCAACCCGGCGGGACAGGGGGAGGATGGCTACACCTTC.

CDR3 sequence (DNA): TGTGCCAGCAGTTACCCCACAGGGGGAGGACAGCCCCAGCATTTT. It is translated as CASSYPTGGGQPQHF. The chain carries TRBV6-6 and TRBJ1-5, with 8 bases lining up with TRBD1. V gave up 2 bases and J gave up 7 bases; unmatched junction bases: 7. The germline CDR1 and CDR2 sequences are MNHNY and SVGAGI (reference sequence). The CDR3 is 15 amino acids.

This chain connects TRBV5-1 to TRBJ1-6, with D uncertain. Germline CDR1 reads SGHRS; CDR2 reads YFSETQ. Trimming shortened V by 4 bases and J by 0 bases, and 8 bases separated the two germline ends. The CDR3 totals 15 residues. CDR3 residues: CASSIVPSYNSPLHF. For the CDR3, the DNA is TGCGCCAGCAGCATTGTTCCCTCCTATAATTCACCCCTCCACTTT.

CDR3 in DNA: TGTGCCAGCAGCGGAGCTGGGTCTGGGGCCAACGTCCTGACTTTC. Translation: CASSGAGSGANVLTF. V usage is TRBV9 and J usage is TRBJ2-6; D not resolved. Deletions cut 3 bases from V and 1 base from J, with 8 bases between. The CDR3 loop spans 15 amino acids. CDR1 SGDLS and CDR2 YYNGEE come from the germline V gene.

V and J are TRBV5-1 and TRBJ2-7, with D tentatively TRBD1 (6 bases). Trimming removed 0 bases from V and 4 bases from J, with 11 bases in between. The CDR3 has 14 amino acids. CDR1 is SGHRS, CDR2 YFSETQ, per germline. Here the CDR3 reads CASSLDRVGYEQYF. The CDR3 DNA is TGCGCCAGCAGCTTGGACAGGGTTGGGTACGAGCAGTACTTC.

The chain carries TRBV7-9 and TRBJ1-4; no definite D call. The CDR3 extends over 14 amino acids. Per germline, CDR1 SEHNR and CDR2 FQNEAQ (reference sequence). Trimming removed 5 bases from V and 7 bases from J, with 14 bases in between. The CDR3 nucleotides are TGTGCCAGCAGCGCCCGGAGTGAAGGTGAAAAACTGTTTTTT. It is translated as CASSARSEGEKLFF.

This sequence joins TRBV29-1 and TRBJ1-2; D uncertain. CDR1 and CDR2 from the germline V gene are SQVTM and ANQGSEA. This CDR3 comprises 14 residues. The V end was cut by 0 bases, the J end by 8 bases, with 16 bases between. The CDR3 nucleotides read TGCAGCGTTGAAGAAAGGAGGACCATCGACGGCTACACCTTC. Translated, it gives CSVEERRTIDGYTF.

The DNA of the CDR3 is TGTGCCAGCAGTTCCGGGGGTTGGGGCGAAAAACTGTTTTTT. Translating it yields CASSSGGWGEKLFF. V gene TRBV28 combines with J gene TRBJ1-4; D is possibly TRBD1 (5 bases). V was cut by 4 bases and J by 8 bases, with 14 bases left in between. Germline values: CDR1 MDHEN, CDR2 SYDVKM. The CDR3 is 14 amino acids.